The 24 T cell receptor beta chains presented below share a single source sample, sequenced in a study of cytomegalovirus exposure and HLA in healthy donors. Assay used: immunoSEQ multiplex PCR; TCRdb lists only in-frame clones, some missing. Altogether 250,000 to 400,000 clones are present, 70% to 90% being singletons, with the ten largest covering more than 0.95%. Sequenced sample: PBMCs. The receptors were sampled from a man aged 25-40 years in good health and CMV-seronegative.

V and J are TRBV4-1 and TRBJ2-1; TRBD2 is a possible D gene (5 bases). The CDR3 has 17 residues. Germline loops: CDR1 MGHRA, CDR2 YSYEKL. V was trimmed by 0 bases and J by 0 bases, leaving 12 bases between them. Here the CDR3 reads CASSQDQRAHSYNEQFF. CDR3 bases: TGCGCCAGCAGCCAAGATCAGAGGGCCCACTCCTACAATGAGCAGTTCTTC.

CDR3 in DNA: TGTGCCAGCAGCCCGCCTTTGGGACTAGAGACCCAGTACTTC. Its translation: CASSPPLGLETQYF. The rearrangement uses TRBV7-9 and TRBJ2-5, with a weak D call TRBD2 (6 bases). Germline CDR1 and CDR2: SEHNR and FQNEAQ (reference sequence). The V end was cut by 5 bases, the J end by 4 bases, with 14 bases between. The CDR3 is 14 residues long.

The rearrangement joins TRBV29-1 to TRBJ2-5; D unclear. Trimming left V 3 bases short and J 5 bases short, with 7 bases between. The CDR3 extends over 11 amino acids. Germline V CDR1 and CDR2: SQVTM, ANQGSEA. The CDR3 protein is CSVDRFETQYF. The DNA for the CDR3 is TGCAGCGTTGATCGGTTTGAGACCCAGTACTTC. Full variable domain (missing parts from reference TRBV29-1 and TRBJ2-5): SAVISQKPSRDICQRGTSLTIQCQVDSQVTMMFWYRQQPGQSLTLIATANQGSEATYESGFVIDKFPISRPNLTFSTLTVSNMSPEDSSIYLCSVDRFETQYFGPGTRLLVL.

The chain combines TRBV5-6 with TRBJ2-5, with D maybe TRBD2 (6 bases). The germline CDR1 and CDR2 sequences are SGHDT and YYEEEE. The CDR3 loop spans 16 amino acids. V dropped 4 bases and J dropped 2 bases, with 18 bases sitting between them. CDR3 nucleotide sequence: TGTGCCAGCAGCGTCCTTTTCGGGGGAAAACAAGAGACCCAGTACTTC. Its protein product is CASSVLFGGKQETQYF.

J is TRBJ1-5 and V is TRBV5-1; D possibly corresponds to TRBD1 (5 bases). The V gene lost 0 bases and the J gene lost 1 base, with 11 bases spanning the gap. This CDR3 is built from 16 residues. The germline V gene has CDR1 SGHRS and CDR2 YFSETQ. The DNA for the CDR3 is TGCGCCAGCAGCTTGGATGGGGGAGGGAGCAATCAGCCCCAGCATTTT. Translating gives CASSLDGGGSNQPQHF.

The genes are TRBV19 and TRBJ2-7, with TRBD1 as a possible D gene (6 bases). CDR3 length: 16 residues. V was trimmed by 2 bases and J by 0 bases, leaving 14 bases between them. Germline CDR1 LNHDA, CDR2 SQIVND (reference sequence). CDR3 sequence: CASSIRGARGSYEQYF. The CDR3 DNA reads as TGTGCCAGTAGTATACGGGGCGCCAGGGGCTCCTACGAGCAGTACTTC.

The V call is TRBV5-1, the J call TRBJ2-7, with 9 bases aligning to TRBD2. This CDR3 comprises 16 residues. The V and J ends lost 0 bases and 2 bases, in that order; junction bases with no gene match: 6. The germline V gene has CDR1 SGHRS and CDR2 YFSETQ. CDR3 in amino acids: CASSLVAGVSTYEQYF. CDR3 nucleotide sequence: TGCGCCAGCAGCTTGGTAGCGGGGGTTAGCACCTACGAGCAGTACTTC.

This clone was seen a single time. The chain recombines TRBV18 with TRBJ1-1; D call uncertain. The CDR3 loop spans 15 amino acids. Trimming cost V 4 bases and J 0 bases, with 12 bases left between them. Germline CDR1 and CDR2: KGHSH and LQKENI. The CDR3 coding sequence is TGTGCCAGCTCACTATCGGACTGGATGAACACTGAAGCTTTCTTT. This translates into CASSLSDWMNTEAFF.

This chain joins TRBV18 and TRBJ2-5; no reliable D call. Trimming removed 4 bases from V and 5 bases from J, with 11 bases in between. Germline lookup yields CDR1 KGHSH and CDR2 LQKENI. The CDR3 runs 13 residues. The CDR3 nucleotides are TGTGCCAGCTCACTCGTGCTAGTGGAGACCCAGTACTTC. It is translated as CASSLVLVETQYF.

This clone turned up a few times. V gene TRBV27 combines with J gene TRBJ2-1; 9 positions match TRBD1. CDR3 length equals 16 residues. V shed 5 bases and J 2 bases; nucleotides not matched to a gene: 7. In germline, CDR1 is MNHEY, CDR2 SMNVEV (reference sequence). Written as DNA, the CDR3 is TGTGCCAGCAGTAGTGGACAGGGGAGACCCTACAATGAGCAGTTCTTC. Residues: CASSSGQGRPYNEQFF.

J is TRBJ1-2 and V is TRBV6-6, with D unresolved. Trimming cost V 2 bases and J 0 bases, with 7 bases left between them. The germline V gene encodes CDR1 MNHNY and CDR2 SVGAGI (reference sequence). This CDR3 comprises 14 residues. CDR3 residues: CASSYLTANYGYTF. The CDR3 bases are TGTGCCAGCAGTTACCTAACAGCTAACTATGGCTACACCTTC.

This clone was observed a single time. The chain has TRBV6-5 and TRBJ2-7; maybe TRBD1 (6 bases). The CDR3 has 15 amino acids. Germline V gene data show CDR1 as MNHEY and CDR2 as SVGAGI. V gave up 7 bases and J gave up 6 bases, with 22 bases separating them. The CDR3 DNA reads as TGTGCCAGCACCCCATTGGGGACACCTCGGGGCGAGCAGTACTTC. Residues: CASTPLGTPRGEQYF.

V usage is TRBV6-5 and J usage is TRBJ2-2, with D possibly matching TRBD2 (5 bases). V lost 7 bases and J lost 1, with 10 bases in between. Germline V gives CDR1 MNHEY, CDR2 SVGAGI. This CDR3 contains 14 residues. CDR3 loop: CASNRAGNTGELFF. The CDR3 DNA is TGTGCCAGCAACCGGGCGGGGAACACCGGGGAGCTGTTTTTT.

This chain links TRBV5-1 with TRBJ1-2; 7 bases fit TRBD1. V shed 3 bases, J shed 6 bases, and the junction held 8 bases outside the gene matches. The V gene's germline CDR1 is SGHRS and CDR2 YFSETQ. The CDR3 has 14 amino acids. The chain's CDR3 is CASSSRDSGDGYTF. CDR3 sequence (DNA): TGCGCCAGCAGCTCCCGGGACAGTGGGGATGGCTACACCTTC.

The chain uses TRBV5-8 and TRBJ2-7; 10 bases are a match to TRBD1. Germline values: CDR1 SGHTS, CDR2 YDEGEE. The CDR3 consists of 16 residues. V shed 0 bases, J shed 3 bases, and the junction held 6 bases outside the gene matches. CDR3 loop: CASSLGDRGNLYEQYF. The CDR3 DNA reads TGTGCCAGCAGCTTGGGGGACAGGGGTAATCTCTACGAGCAGTACTTC.

This clone was seen a single time. The chain is built from TRBV6-6 and TRBJ1-5; 9 nucleotides match TRBD1. With 7 bases clipped from V and 5 bases from J, the junction kept 9 bases outside the gene matches. This CDR3 has 15 residues. CDR1 is MNHNY, CDR2 SVGAGI, per germline (reference sequence). The CDR3 protein is CASTRRTGDHQPQHF. CDR3 coding DNA: TGTGCCAGCACTCGAAGGACAGGGGATCATCAGCCCCAGCATTTT.

The chain couples TRBV27 to TRBJ2-1, with D perhaps TRBD1 (6 bases). CDR3 length: 14 residues. CDR1 and CDR2 (germline): MNHEY, SMNVEV (reference sequence). The V gene lost 2 bases and the J gene lost 2 bases, with 7 bases spanning the gap. CDR3 sequence (DNA): TGTGCCAGCAGTTTAGGGGGCGCCTACAATGAGCAGTTCTTC. This sequence encodes CASSLGGAYNEQFF.

This chain joins TRBV5-5 and TRBJ2-7, with 7 bases that match TRBD1. Looked up from germline, CDR1 is SGHKS and CDR2 is YYEKEE (reference sequence). Trimming cost V 4 bases and J 3 bases; bases outside gene matches: 4. The CDR3 has 13 amino acids. The CDR3 DNA sequence: TGTGCCAGCAGCCCCCGGGACAGCTACGAGCAGTACTTC. Translating gives CASSPRDSYEQYF.

The V gene is TRBV6-4, the J gene TRBJ2-1; no definite D call. Germline values: CDR1 MRHNA, CDR2 SNTAGT. The CDR3 consists of 13 residues. The V end was cut by 2 bases, the J end by 5 bases, with 7 bases between. The CDR3 loop reads CASSDDTHNEQFF. The CDR3 DNA reads as TGTGCCAGCAGTGACGACACCCACAATGAGCAGTTCTTC.

The chain carries TRBV11-2 and TRBJ1-1; no definite D call. CDR1 SGHAT and CDR2 FQNNGV come from the germline V gene. The CDR3 contains 13 residues. V was pared by 1 base and J by 4 bases, with 7 bases between. The CDR3 bases are TGTGCCAGCAGCTTAGCGACAAGCACTGAAGCTTTCTTT. Protein product: CASSLATSTEAFF. The full variable domain, rest sourced from reference TRBV11-2 and TRBJ1-1, is EAGVAQSPRYKIIEKRQSVAFWCNPISGHATLYWYQQILGQGPKLLIQFQNNGVVDDSQLPKDRFSAERLKGVDSTLKIQPAKLEDSAVYLCASSLATSTEAFFGQGTRLTVV.

The chain is built from TRBV25-1 and TRBJ1-1; D ambiguous. V gave up 2 bases and J gave up 6 bases, with 16 bases separating them. Germline assignment: CDR1 MGHDK and CDR2 SYGVNS. This CDR3 has 15 amino acids. CDR3 sequence: CASSETFSQPSEAFF. The DNA of the CDR3 is TGTGCCAGCAGTGAAACCTTTTCACAACCCTCTGAAGCTTTCTTT.

The gene calls are TRBV5-6 and TRBJ1-6; D is unclear. The ends were cut back, 5 bases at V and 9 bases at J, with 15 bases in the middle. This CDR3 is 14 amino acids long. Germline V gene data show CDR1 as SGHDT and CDR2 as YYEEEE. CDR3 DNA sequence: TGTGCCAGCAGATATGGGAGCCGGGTTTCACCCCTCCACTTT. It translates to CASRYGSRVSPLHF.

V gene TRBV11-3 combines with J gene TRBJ1-2; 8 nucleotides line up with TRBD1. CDR1 is SGHNT and CDR2 is YENEEA in the germline V gene. The CDR3 has 14 residues. Trimming removed 5 bases from V and 8 bases from J; junction bases left unmatched: 10. The CDR3 DNA is TGTGCCAGCAGCCACTTGGACAGGGCGGAAGGCTACACCTTC. Its translation: CASSHLDRAEGYTF.

V is TRBV4-3 and J is TRBJ1-3, with 12 bases fitting TRBD1. This CDR3 has 16 residues. Germline CDR1 and CDR2: LGHNA and YSLEER. V lost 1 base and J lost 8; bases outside the gene matches: 6. The CDR3 here is CASSQGMGQGAYTIYF. The CDR3 DNA sequence: TGCGCCAGCAGCCAAGGGATGGGACAGGGGGCCTACACCATATATTTT.